One sample yielded the 14 T cell receptor beta chains listed below, sequenced in a study of shared clonotypes between healthy human individuals. The method was immunoSEQ multiplex PCR; TCRdb's version includes in-frame clones alone and lacks a portion of them. The sample has about half a million clones; roughly three quarters are singletons. Material: PBMCs. All receptors derive from a woman aged 40 to 49 in good health. Some clones in this sample may be carry-over from other donors' samples.

The chain combines TRBV18 with TRBJ1-2; tentative D call: TRBD1 (5 bases). CDR3 length: 15 residues. Trimming pared 3 bases from V and 0 bases from J, leaving 11 bases between. The germline CDR1 and CDR2 sequences are KGHSH and LQKENI. This chain's CDR3 is CASSPLRGANYGYTF. The CDR3 coding sequence is TGTGCCAGCTCACCCCTTAGGGGAGCTAACTATGGCTACACCTTC.

This chain joins TRBV4-2 and TRBJ2-2, with D uncertain. The CDR3 loop spans 14 amino acids. Germline values: CDR1 LGHNA, CDR2 YNFKEQ. V gave up 0 bases and J gave up 6 bases, with 8 bases separating them. CDR3 residues: CASSQETGSGELFF. The CDR3 DNA is TGTGCCAGCAGCCAAGAAACGGGTTCCGGGGAGCTGTTTTTT.

This clone has only a few counts. The chain links TRBV5-1 to TRBJ2-5, with D uncertain. Germline CDR1 SGHRS, CDR2 YFSETQ. This CDR3 contains 14 residues. Trimming took 5 bases from V and 4 from J, leaving 15 bases between them. This CDR3 is CASRLSWVGETQYF. The CDR3 DNA sequence: TGCGCCAGCAGGCTTAGTTGGGTAGGAGAGACCCAGTACTTC.

The J gene is TRBJ2-1, the V gene TRBV5-1, with D possibly matching TRBD2 (6 bases). Germline V gene data show CDR1 as SGHRS and CDR2 as YFSETQ. This CDR3 comprises 17 residues. The V and J ends lost 0 bases and 2 bases respectively, with 15 bases between them. CDR3 DNA sequence: TGCGCCAGCAGCTTGGGGATAGCGGCAGACACCTACAATGAGCAGTTCTTC. Its protein product is CASSLGIAADTYNEQFF. The full variable domain, in which reference TRBV5-1 and TRBJ2-1 provide the parts outside the CDR3, is KAGVTQTPRYLIKTRGQQVTLSCSPISGHRSVSWYQQTPGQGLQFLFEYFSETQRNKGNFPGRFSGRQFSNSRSEMNVSTLELGDSALYLCASSLGIAADTYNEQFFGPGTRLTVL.

Of note for this clone: The junction departs from germline at one end; a sequencing error may be responsible. The same CDR3 can be traced to other DNA sequences in this sample. This chain joins TRBV11-2 and TRBJ2-7, with TRBD1 identical over 10 bases. Germline V gives CDR1 SGHAT, CDR2 FQNNGV. This CDR3 comprises 15 residues. CDR3 in DNA: TGCGCCAGCAGTGGCCAGGGACAGGGGATCTACGAGCAGTACTTC. This gives the protein CASSGQGQGIYEQYF.

The chain couples TRBV19 to TRBJ2-1, with D perhaps matching TRBD2 (5 bases). Germline V lookup: CDR1 LNHDA, CDR2 SQIVND (reference sequence). Between the trimmed V and J ends, which lost 5 bases and 7 bases, there was a span of 12 bases. This CDR3 is built from 13 residues. CDR3 DNA: TGTGCCAGTAGTGTCGACTGGACTAATGAGCAGTTCTTC. Its protein product is CASSVDWTNEQFF. The full variable domain, completed using reference TRBV19 and TRBJ2-1, is DGGITQSPKYLFRKEGQNVTLSCEQNLNHDAMYWYRQDPGQGLRLIYYSQIVNDFQKGDIAEGYSVSREKKESFPLTVTSAQKNPTAFYLCASSVDWTNEQFFGPGTRLTVL.

The chain carries TRBV5-6 and TRBJ2-5, with 7 positions matching TRBD1. This CDR3 contains 15 residues. The V and J ends lost 0 bases and 2 bases, in that order; junction bases with no gene match: 4. Germline lookup yields CDR1 SGHDT and CDR2 YYEEEE. CDR3: CASSLGTGFQETQYF. The CDR3 bases are TGTGCCAGCAGCTTGGGGACAGGCTTTCAAGAGACCCAGTACTTC.

This clone was found a few times. The chain is built from TRBV6-1 and TRBJ2-1; TRBD1 agrees at 10 bases. This CDR3 is built from 15 residues. The germline V gene has CDR1 MNHNS and CDR2 SASEGT. J was trimmed by 3 bases and V by 4 bases; bases with no gene match: 3. CDR3 loop: CASSVRTGGYNEQFF. The CDR3 coding sequence is TGTGCCAGCAGTGTAAGGACAGGGGGCTACAATGAGCAGTTCTTC.

The CDR3 DNA follows: TGTGCCAGCAGCCTCCCGACTAGCGGTAGATTAAATGAGCAGTTCTTC. It specifies CASSLPTSGRLNEQFF. The gene calls are TRBV7-2 and TRBJ2-1; 9 bases map to TRBD2. V was clipped by 5 bases and J by 7 bases; unmatched bases: 12. CDR3 length: 16 residues. Germline V lookup: CDR1 SGHTA, CDR2 FQGNSA.

V usage is TRBV7-8 and J usage is TRBJ2-7; TRBD2 matches 7 bases. CDR1 SGHVS and CDR2 FQNEAQ come from the germline V gene. The CDR3 length is 15 residues. The J segment lost 3 bases and the V segment lost 5 bases, leaving 10 bases of the junction unmatched. This CDR3 reads CASSPQSGIGYEQYF. The CDR3 coding sequence is TGTGCCAGCAGCCCCCAGAGCGGGATAGGCTACGAGCAGTACTTC.

The chain uses TRBV10-3 and TRBJ1-2; 10 nucleotides match TRBD1. The trim removed 0 bases at V and 7 bases at J, leaving 5 bases unmatched. The germline gives CDR1 ENHRY, CDR2 SYGVKD. This CDR3 is built from 15 residues. The CDR3 region is CAISESGQGVSGYTF. In nucleotides, the CDR3 is TGTGCCATCAGTGAGTCTGGACAGGGGGTCTCTGGCTACACCTTC.

The V and J genes are TRBV9 and TRBJ1-2, with D perhaps TRBD1 (5 bases). This CDR3 comprises 10 residues. Germline-derived CDR1 and CDR2 are SGDLS and YYNGEE. V was trimmed by 9 bases and J by 10 bases, leaving 13 bases between them. The CDR3 here is CANHRGVYTF. The DNA of the CDR3 is TGTGCCAACCATAGGGGTGTCTACACCTTC.

This clone was counted a single time. CDR3 amino acids: CASTTGTSGSNEQFF. CDR3 nucleotide sequence: TGTGCCAGCACTACCGGGACTAGCGGGAGCAATGAGCAGTTCTTC. This sequence joins TRBV5-4 and TRBJ2-1; 14 bases line up with TRBD2. The CDR3 totals 15 residues. The germline V gene encodes CDR1 SGHNT and CDR2 YYREEE (reference sequence). V trimming: 6 bases; J trimming: 6 bases; junction bases outside the gene matches: 5. Drawing the rest from reference TRBV5-4 and TRBJ2-1, the complete variable domain is ETGVTQSPTHLIKTRGQQVTLRCSSQSGHNTVSWYQQALGQGPQFIFQYYREEENGRGNFPPRFSGLQFPNYSSELNVNALELDDSALYLCASTTGTSGSNEQFFGPGTRLTVL.

The V gene is TRBV7-2, the J gene TRBJ1-2; 8 bases match TRBD1. Trimming cost V 1 base and J 5 bases; bases outside gene matches: 9. This CDR3 comprises 16 residues. Germline V gives CDR1 SGHTA, CDR2 FQGNSA. The CDR3 here is CASSLGPGTGLYGYTF. As DNA, the CDR3 is TGTGCCAGCAGCTTAGGGCCAGGGACAGGCCTGTATGGCTACACCTTC.